These 24 T cell receptor beta chains came from one sample sequenced in a study of CD8+ T cells in alopecia areata. Treatment: oral pan-JAK inhibitor, 5-10 mg twice daily. Investigators isolated RNA and reverse transcribed it into cDNA to act as the sequencing template. Produced via immunoSEQ multiplex PCR; TCRdb's table is partial and in-frame only. The sample lists some 190,000 clones; 45% to 60% were seen once. The sequencing used CD8+ T cells sorted from blood, collected around week 54, from a patient treated with tofacitinib. Receptors originate from a human donor with alopecia areata.

The gene calls are TRBV7-9 and TRBJ1-5; maybe TRBD1 (5 bases). The V gene's germline CDR1 is SEHNR and CDR2 FQNEAQ (reference sequence). The V end lost 1 base, the J end lost 6 bases, and 16 bases lay between the germline ends. This CDR3 spans 16 amino acids. In DNA form, the CDR3 reads TGTGCCAGCAGCTTAGGTGGTAAGGGCGGGGGTCAGCCCCAGCATTTT. This translates into CASSLGGKGGGQPQHF. Combining the CDR3 with reference TRBV7-9 and TRBJ1-5 gives the whole variable domain DTGVSQNPRHKITKRGQNVTFRCDPISEHNRLYWYRQTLGQGPEFLTYFQNEAQLEKSRLLSDRFSAERPKGSFSTLEIQRTEQGDSAMYLCASSLGGKGGGQPQHFGDGTRLSIL.

The chain combines TRBV4-1 with TRBJ1-6; 7 bases are a match to TRBD1. The CDR3 extends over 15 amino acids. V shed 4 bases and J 4 bases; nucleotides not matched to a gene: 4. CDR1 is MGHRA and CDR2 is YSYEKL in the germline V gene. CDR3: CASSPGTAYNSPLHF. The CDR3 DNA sequence: TGCGCCAGCAGCCCCGGGACAGCTTATAATTCACCCCTCCACTTT.

This clone was counted once. The chain carries TRBV27 and TRBJ2-5; D possibly corresponds to TRBD2 (6 bases). Germline values: CDR1 MNHEY, CDR2 SMNVEV (reference sequence). V gave up 7 bases and J gave up 4 bases, with 19 bases separating them. The CDR3 covers 15 residues. The CDR3 reads CASKPLAEGRETQYF. DNA for the CDR3: TGTGCCAGCAAACCCTTGGCGGAGGGACGAGAGACCCAGTACTTC.

The chain couples TRBV29-1 to TRBJ2-5; 7 bases are a match to TRBD1. The end of the DNA fits TRBJ2-7 better, so the J call may be wrong. Germline values: CDR1 SQVTM, CDR2 ANQGSEA. The CDR3 totals 14 residues. CDR3 in DNA: TGCAGCGTTGAAGTGGGGGACAGCCCTTACGAGCAGTACTTC. Translating gives CSVEVGDSPYEQYF.

The chain recombines TRBV18 with TRBJ1-1; 9 bases are shared with TRBD1. V was clipped by 6 bases and J by 1 base; unmatched bases: 3. The CDR3 consists of 14 residues. The germline CDR1 and CDR2 sequences are KGHSH and LQKENI. DNA of the CDR3: TGTGCCAGCTCGGGACAGGGTACGAACACTGAAGCTTTCTTT. Amino acids: CASSGQGTNTEAFF.

There are a few counts of this clone. The chain carries TRBV7-3 and TRBJ2-5; D possibly corresponds to TRBD2 (7 bases). This CDR3 is 14 amino acids long. Trimming pared 0 bases from V and 5 bases from J, leaving 10 bases between. Per the germline V gene, CDR1 is SGHTA and CDR2 is FQGTGA. The CDR3 nucleotides read TGTGCCAGCAGCTTAACGGGGGGGCACGAGACCCAGTACTTC. Residues: CASSLTGGHETQYF.

CDR3 residues: CASSVASGGNTGELFF. The DNA for the CDR3 is TGTGCCAGCAGCGTAGCTAGCGGGGGAAACACCGGGGAGCTGTTTTTT. The chain uses TRBV9 and TRBJ2-2; TRBD2 matches 10 bases. Germline-derived CDR1 and CDR2 are SGDLS and YYNGEE. CDR3 length: 16 residues. V shed 0 bases and J 2 bases; nucleotides not matched to a gene: 1.

The V call is TRBV7-2, the J call TRBJ1-5; D is perhaps TRBD1 (5 bases). Germline V lookup: CDR1 SGHTA, CDR2 FQGNSA. The CDR3 is 14 residues long. Deletions cut 6 bases from V and 6 bases from J, with 15 bases between. Here the CDR3 reads CASSWGGVLQPQHF. In DNA, the CDR3 is TGTGCCAGCAGTTGGGGAGGGGTTCTTCAGCCCCAGCATTTT.

The chain employs TRBV5-6 and TRBJ1-4; weak D call: TRBD1 (5 bases). The CDR3 is 14 residues long. CDR1 is SGHDT and CDR2 is YYEEEE in the germline V gene. V dropped 2 bases and J dropped 8 bases, with 13 bases sitting between them. DNA of the CDR3: TGTGCCAGCAGCTTCAACAGGCGAGTGGAAAAACTGTTTTTT. Encoded protein: CASSFNRRVEKLFF.

The chain links TRBV27 to TRBJ2-1; tentatively, D is TRBD1 (6 bases). Trimming cost V 7 bases and J 9 bases, with 16 bases left between them. The germline CDR1 and CDR2 sequences are MNHEY and SMNVEV (reference sequence). The CDR3 runs to 13 residues. The CDR3 sequence: CASNWGQYGEQFF. Written as DNA, the CDR3 is TGTGCCAGCAATTGGGGACAATATGGTGAGCAGTTCTTC.

The V and J genes are TRBV6-5 and TRBJ2-7; no clear D gene. The germline gives CDR1 MNHEY, CDR2 SVGAGI. The CDR3 is made up of 14 amino acids. V was trimmed by 5 bases and J by 0 bases, leaving 11 bases between them. In DNA, the CDR3 is TGTGCCAGCAGTCCGTTTCCTAGCTCCTACGAGCAGTACTTC. This translates into CASSPFPSSYEQYF.

V and J are TRBV13 and TRBJ1-5; the D gene is possibly TRBD1 (5 bases). The CDR3 runs 13 residues. Trimming removed 10 bases at V and 4 bases at J, with 14 bases between. The germline CDR1 and CDR2 sequences are PRHDT and FYEKMQ (reference sequence). The CDR3 loop reads CATAAGRNQPQHF. CDR3 nucleotides: TGTGCCACGGCGGCAGGGAGGAATCAGCCCCAGCATTTT. Looking up the rest from reference TRBV13 and TRBJ1-5 gives the full variable domain: AAGVIQSPRHLIKEKRETATLKCYPIPRHDTVYWYQQGPGQDPQFLISFYEKMQSDKGSIPDRFSAQQFSDYHSELNMSSLELGDSALYFCATAAGRNQPQHFGDGTRLSIL.

The chain carries TRBV6-1 and TRBJ1-5; no definite D call. V lost 7 bases, J lost 4 bases, and 14 bases lay in between. Germline CDR1 and CDR2: MNHNS and SASEGT. There are 14 residues in the CDR3. CDR3 loop: CASKEVGGNQPQHF. In nucleotides, the CDR3 is TGTGCCAGCAAAGAGGTCGGAGGGAATCAGCCCCAGCATTTT.

This sequence joins TRBV5-1 and TRBJ1-1, with D unclear. CDR1 SGHRS and CDR2 YFSETQ come from the germline V gene. Trimming cost V 2 bases and J 0 bases, with 8 bases left between them. The CDR3 totals 14 residues. In DNA, the CDR3 is TGCGCCAGCAGCTTCGGAGGGATGAACACTGAAGCTTTCTTT. It codes for CASSFGGMNTEAFF.

This clone was detected a few times. This chain uses TRBV6-5 with TRBJ1-2; TRBD1 aligns across 9 bases. In germline, CDR1 is MNHEY, CDR2 SVGAGI. The CDR3 spans 12 residues. With 5 bases clipped from V and 10 bases from J, the junction kept 5 bases outside the gene matches. The CDR3 DNA reads TGTGCCAGCAGTATGGGACAGGGAATCTACACCTTC. Translating gives CASSMGQGIYTF.

The chain couples TRBV30 to TRBJ1-1; D ambiguous. The CDR3 is 15 amino acids. Germline V gene lookup returns CDR1 GTSNPN and CDR2 SVGIG (reference sequence). V was clipped by 1 base and J by 4 bases, with 16 bases between them. CDR3 DNA sequence: TGTGCCTGGAGTGAGCTCGTGCAAGGGTTCACTGAAGCTTTCTTT. Protein: CAWSELVQGFTEAFF. Complete variable domain (other parts from reference TRBV30 and TRBJ1-1): SQTIHQWPATLVQPVGSPLSLECTVEGTSNPNLYWYRQAAGRGLQLLFYSVGIGQISSEVPQNLSASRPQDRQFILSSKKLLLSDSGFYLCAWSELVQGFTEAFFGQGTRLTVV.

This chain joins TRBV7-2 and TRBJ1-2, with D hard to call. In germline, CDR1 is SGHTA, CDR2 FQGNSA. The CDR3 covers 12 residues. Trimming stripped 1 base from V and 8 bases from J, with 8 bases between. The CDR3: CASSLVRSGYTF. The CDR3 region has the DNA TGTGCCAGCAGCTTAGTGAGAAGCGGCTACACCTTC.

The J gene is TRBJ2-1, the V gene TRBV29-1; no definite D call. The CDR3 covers 12 residues. Germline CDR1 SQVTM, CDR2 ANQGSEA. Between the trimmed V and J ends, which lost 1 base and 6 bases, there was a span of 7 bases. The CDR3 here is CSVEGRVNEQFF. In DNA form, the CDR3 reads TGCAGCGTTGAAGGCAGAGTCAATGAGCAGTTCTTC.

This clone was observed a few times. V and J are TRBV19 and TRBJ1-1; unclear D gene. Germline V CDR1 and CDR2: LNHDA, SQIVND (reference sequence). This CDR3 has 14 amino acids. Trimming took 4 bases from V and 4 from J, leaving 13 bases between them. The CDR3 bases are TGTGCCAGTAGTACTGGGGAGGGCGGCACTGAAGCTTTCTTT. Amino acid sequence: CASSTGEGGTEAFF. The full variable domain, in which reference TRBV19 and TRBJ1-1 provide the parts outside the CDR3, is DGGITQSPKYLFRKEGQNVTLSCEQNLNHDAMYWYRQDPGQGLRLIYYSQIVNDFQKGDIAEGYSVSREKKESFPLTVTSAQKNPTAFYLCASSTGEGGTEAFFGQGTRLTVV.

The chain carries TRBV9 and TRBJ1-1; 7 nucleotides agree with TRBD1. The J segment lost 0 bases and the V segment lost 2 bases, leaving 1 base of the junction unmatched. Germline lookup yields CDR1 SGDLS and CDR2 YYNGEE. The CDR3 runs to 14 residues. The CDR3 region is CASSVGQLNTEAFF. For the CDR3, the DNA is TGTGCCAGCAGCGTGGGACAGTTGAACACTGAAGCTTTCTTT. Filled out from reference TRBV9 and TRBJ1-1, the complete variable domain reads DSGVTQTPKHLITATGQRVTLRCSPRSGDLSVYWYQQSLDQGLQFLIQYYNGEERAKGNILERFSAQQFPDLHSELNLSSLELGDSALYFCASSVGQLNTEAFFGQGTRLTVV.

The sample holds a few counts of this clone. The chain employs TRBV27 and TRBJ2-2, with D unclear. Germline assignment: CDR1 MNHEY and CDR2 SMNVEV (reference sequence). Trimming stripped 2 bases from V and 4 bases from J, with 2 bases between. This CDR3 comprises 12 residues. This CDR3 reads CASSLATGELFF. Written as DNA, the CDR3 is TGTGCCAGCAGTTTAGCCACCGGGGAGCTGTTTTTT.

This sequence joins TRBV9 and TRBJ1-4; D is ambiguous. The CDR3 runs to 15 residues. Germline V CDR1 and CDR2: SGDLS, YYNGEE. The V end was cut by 3 bases, the J end by 4 bases, with 13 bases between. In DNA form, the CDR3 reads TGTGCCAGCAGCGCAGACACCTTCCTTAATGAAAAACTGTTTTTT. Its translation is CASSADTFLNEKLFF.

CDR3 sequence reads: CASSYTSYNEQFF. The CDR3 DNA sequence: TGTGCCAGCAGTTATACTAGCTACAATGAGCAGTTCTTC. The chain uses TRBV6-5 and TRBJ2-1; possibly TRBD2 for D (5 bases). The CDR3 is 13 residues long. CDR1 MNHEY and CDR2 SVGAGI come from the germline V gene. V was shortened by 3 bases and J by 3 bases, with 6 bases between the two germline ends.

This clone was observed a handful of times. The gene calls are TRBV7-9 and TRBJ1-5; no definite D call. CDR1 SEHNR and CDR2 FQNEAQ come from the germline V gene (reference sequence). The CDR3 spans 17 residues. Trimming removed 3 bases at V and 2 bases at J, with 17 bases between. The CDR3 nucleotides are TGTGCCAGCAGCTTGGGTGTGACGGTCGTGGGCAATCAGCCCCAGCATTTT. Translated, it gives CASSLGVTVVGNQPQHF.